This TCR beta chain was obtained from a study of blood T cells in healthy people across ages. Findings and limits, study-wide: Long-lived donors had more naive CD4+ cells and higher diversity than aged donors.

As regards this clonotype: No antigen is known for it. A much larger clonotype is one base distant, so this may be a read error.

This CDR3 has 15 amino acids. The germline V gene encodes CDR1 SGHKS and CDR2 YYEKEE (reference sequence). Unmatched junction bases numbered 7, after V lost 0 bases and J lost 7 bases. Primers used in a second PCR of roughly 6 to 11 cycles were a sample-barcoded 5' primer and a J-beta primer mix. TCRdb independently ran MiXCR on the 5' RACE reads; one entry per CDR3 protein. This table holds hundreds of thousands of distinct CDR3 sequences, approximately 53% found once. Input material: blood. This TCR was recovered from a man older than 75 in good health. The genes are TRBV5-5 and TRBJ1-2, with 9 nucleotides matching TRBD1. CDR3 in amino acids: CASSLDTGGECGYTF. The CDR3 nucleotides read TGTGCCAGCAGCTTGGACACAGGGGGCGAATGTGGCTACACCTTC.